The 32 T cell receptor beta chains presented below share a single source sample, sequenced in a study of T cell responses to AZD1222 COVID-19 vaccine. Using immunoSEQ multiplex PCR, the repertoire was profiled, and TCRdb retains in-frame clones only, with some absent. In the table there are under 170,000 clones, 94% of which are singletons. This material consisted of peripheral blood, taken on day 0 of AZD1222 vaccination. Source of these receptors: an adult in good health.

This clone was picked up one time. V usage is TRBV10-1 and J usage is TRBJ2-3, with D unresolved. The V gene lost 4 bases and the J gene lost 6 bases, with 5 bases spanning the gap. The CDR3 sequence is 11 residues long. Germline values: CDR1 WNHNN, CDR2 SYGVQD (reference sequence). The CDR3 sequence: CASSAIDTQYF. CDR3 DNA: TGCGCCAGCAGTGCGATCGATACGCAGTATTTT.

The rearrangement uses TRBV3-1 (or the pseudogene TRBV3-2) and TRBJ2-1; 9 nucleotides agree with TRBD2. Germline V lookup: CDR1 LGHDT, CDR2 YNNKEL (reference sequence). The CDR3 totals 17 residues. J was trimmed by 2 bases and V by 4 bases; bases with no gene match: 9. The CDR3: CASSRRGGTSTYNEQFF. The CDR3 DNA reads TGTGCCAGCAGCCGTCGGGGCGGGACTAGCACCTACAATGAGCAGTTCTTC.

This rearrangement joins TRBV7-9 to TRBJ1-2; D is undetermined. Germline lookup yields CDR1 SEHNR and CDR2 FQNEAQ (reference sequence). This CDR3 is 14 amino acids long. V lost 5 bases and J lost 5, with 15 bases in between. Here the CDR3 DNA reads TGTGCCAGCAGCCCCCAAGCTAGGCGTTATGGCTACACCTTC. This encodes CASSPQARRYGYTF.

This rearrangement joins TRBV7-9 to TRBJ1-3, with D possibly matching TRBD1 (5 bases). The germline CDR1 and CDR2 sequences are SEHNR and FQNEAQ (reference sequence). V shed 6 bases and J shed 0 bases, with 12 bases lying between them. There are 15 residues in the CDR3. CDR3 region: CASSSDRRSGNTIYF. CDR3 DNA sequence: TGTGCCAGCAGTTCAGACAGACGCTCTGGAAACACCATATATTTT.

J is TRBJ1-6 and V is TRBV2; D is possibly TRBD1 (6 bases). Trimming took 4 bases from V and 9 from J, leaving 13 bases between them. Germline CDR1 reads SNHLY; CDR2 reads FYNNEI. The CDR3 length is 14 residues. This CDR3 reads CASSAQGEASPLHF. The CDR3 DNA reads as TGTGCCAGCAGTGCACAGGGAGAGGCTTCACCCCTCCACTTT.

The chain joins TRBV7-2 to TRBJ1-5, with 7 positions matching TRBD1. CDR3 length: 15 amino acids. Germline CDR1 is SGHTA and CDR2 is FQGNSA. The V segment lost 2 bases and the J segment 9 bases; nucleotides outside the gene matches: 10. The CDR3 spells CASSLSQGPGSPQHF. The CDR3 DNA follows: TGTGCCAGCAGCTTATCACAGGGGCCCGGTTCGCCCCAGCATTTT.

This chain links TRBV4-1 with TRBJ2-7; no clear D. Germline loops: CDR1 MGHRA, CDR2 YSYEKL. V lost 0 bases to trimming and J lost 3 bases, with 6 bases between them. The CDR3 consists of 13 residues. The CDR3 sequence is CASSQELGYEQYV. DNA of the CDR3: TGCGCCAGCAGCCAAGAGCTGGGCTACGAGCAGTACGTC.

This clone was found many times. V gene TRBV4-2 combines with J gene TRBJ2-3; the match to TRBD1 covers 9 bases. The CDR3 contains 16 residues. Germline values: CDR1 LGHNA, CDR2 YNFKEQ. J gave up 3 bases and V 3 bases, and 7 bases lay outside the gene matches. CDR3 sequence reads: CASSHPSGQGTDTQYF. In DNA form, the CDR3 reads TGTGCCAGCAGCCACCCATCGGGACAGGGTACAGATACGCAGTATTTT.

The chain carries TRBV7-9 and TRBJ2-5; no clear D. Germline V gives CDR1 SEHNR, CDR2 FQNEAQ (reference sequence). Trimming left V 5 bases short and J 5 bases short, with 18 bases between. The CDR3 is 15 residues long. The CDR3 loop is CASSLSDLGIETQYF. CDR3 DNA sequence: TGTGCCAGCAGCCTAAGCGACCTGGGGATCGAGACCCAGTACTTC.

The rearrangement links TRBV5-1 to TRBJ1-2, with unresolved D. The CDR3 is 11 residues long. CDR1 is SGHRS, CDR2 YFSETQ, per germline. V lost 0 bases and J lost 7, with 4 bases in between. The CDR3 reads CASSLGGGYTF. In DNA form, the CDR3 reads TGCGCCAGCAGCTTGGGTGGTGGCTACACCTTC.

The chain joins TRBV19 to TRBJ1-1, with a tentative D call TRBD1 (5 bases). This CDR3 contains 17 residues. V was pared by 6 bases and J by 5 bases, with 25 bases between. Germline lookup yields CDR1 LNHDA and CDR2 SQIVND (reference sequence). The CDR3 nucleotides are TGTGCCAGTAGGACGAGGGGCGGGGCCCGCTTGGGTACTGAAGCTTTCTTT. Its translation: CASRTRGGARLGTEAFF.

The chain links TRBV11-2 to TRBJ2-7, with 8 nucleotides matching TRBD1. Germline CDR1 SGHAT, CDR2 FQNNGV. The V gene end was trimmed by 1 base and the J gene end by 6 bases; junction bases not matched to a gene: 5. The CDR3 extends over 14 amino acids. The CDR3 DNA follows: TGTGCCAGCAGCTTAGCCAGGGGGCGCTTCGAGCAGTACGTC. Protein sequence: CASSLARGRFEQYV.

This chain links TRBV21-1 with TRBJ1-1. TRBV21-1 is reported as a pseudogene. The CDR3 covers 16 residues. In nucleotides, the CDR3 is TGTGCCAGCAGCACGACCTGCCGGGCGGGAAACACTGAAGCTTTCTTT. It translates to CASSTTCRAGNTEAFF.

This chain links TRBV3-1 (or the pseudogene TRBV3-2) with TRBJ1-4, with D unresolved. Trimming removed 1 base from V and 10 bases from J, with 7 bases in between. From germline, CDR1 is LGHDT and CDR2 YNNKEL (reference sequence). This CDR3 contains 12 residues. CDR3 region: CASSQVGGKLFF. The CDR3 coding sequence is TGTGCCAGCAGCCAAGTAGGAGGAAAACTGTTTTTT.

In this sample, this clone turned up once. The chain carries TRBV29-1 and TRBJ2-2, with 10 bases identical to TRBD2. The CDR3 spans 14 residues. Losses at the gene ends were 5 bases for V and 3 bases for J; bases not matched to a gene: 3. CDR1 and CDR2 from the germline V gene are SQVTM and ANQGSEA. CDR3 region: CSVSGGAYTGELFF. The CDR3 coding sequence is TGCAGCGTTAGCGGGGGGGCTTACACCGGGGAGCTGTTTTTT.

The J gene is TRBJ2-1, the V gene TRBV11-2; D is perhaps TRBD1 (5 bases). CDR3 length equals 14 residues. Per germline, CDR1 SGHAT and CDR2 FQNNGV. Between the trimmed V and J ends, which lost 5 bases and 8 bases, there was a span of 16 bases. CDR3 nucleotide sequence: TGTGCCAGCAGCCCTCTCCCCTTAGGGGATGAGCAGTTCTTC. Protein sequence: CASSPLPLGDEQFF.

The chain is built from TRBV7-2 and TRBJ1-1; maybe TRBD1 (5 bases). Trimming stripped 5 bases from V and 4 bases from J, with 23 bases between. This CDR3 spans 17 amino acids. Germline CDR1 reads SGHTA; CDR2 reads FQGNSA. The CDR3: CASSRLLIRVGGTEAFF. The CDR3 DNA is TGTGCCAGCAGCCGCCTACTGATCAGGGTCGGGGGCACTGAAGCTTTCTTT.

This rearrangement joins TRBV6-5 to TRBJ2-5; the D gene is possibly TRBD1 (5 bases). Germline loops: CDR1 MNHEY, CDR2 SVGAGI. V lost 0 bases to trimming and J lost 5 bases, with 13 bases between them. The CDR3 has 15 residues. For the CDR3, the DNA is TGTGCCAGCAGTTACTCCGGACACGCTGGGGAGACCCAGTACTTC. Protein sequence: CASSYSGHAGETQYF.

The V gene is TRBV3-1 (or the pseudogene TRBV3-2), the J gene TRBJ2-2, with a possible D match to TRBD1 (6 bases). This CDR3 region has 14 residues. Trimming cost V 4 bases and J 6 bases, with 12 bases left between them. CDR1 is LGHDT and CDR2 is YNNKEL in the germline V gene (reference sequence). CDR3 nucleotide sequence: TGTGCCAGCAGCCCGCCCGACAGGTCCGGGGAGCTGTTTTTT. It is translated as CASSPPDRSGELFF.

The chain joins TRBV6-2 or TRBV6-3 to TRBJ1-2, with 7 bases identical to TRBD1. The CDR3 totals 14 residues. Germline V gives CDR1 MNHEY, CDR2 SVGEGT. After removal of 0 bases from V and 6 bases from J, the junction contained 4 bases not matched to a gene. The CDR3 DNA sequence: TGTGCCAGCAGTTACTCGGGAGGGGGCGATGGCTACACCTTC. Encoded protein: CASSYSGGGDGYTF.

V is TRBV6-2 or TRBV6-3 and J is TRBJ2-2; D remains unclear. V shed 5 bases and J shed 1 base, with 2 bases lying between them. The CDR3 has 12 residues. Germline CDR1 and CDR2: MNHEY and SVGEGT. CDR3: CASSKNTGELFF. CDR3 in DNA: TGTGCCAGCAGTAAGAACACCGGGGAGCTGTTTTTT.

The chain has TRBV6-4 and TRBJ2-5; 7 bases fit TRBD2. V was pared by 10 bases and J by 1 base, with 6 bases of the junction left unmatched. CDR1 MRHNA and CDR2 SNTAGT come from the germline V gene. The CDR3 consists of 13 residues. CDR3 sequence (DNA): TGTGCCACCCTCTGGGGGGGCCAAGAGACCCAGTACTTC. This codes for CATLWGGQETQYF.

This chain's CDR3 is CASSVPGGVYNEQFF. The CDR3 DNA is TGTGCCAGCAGTGTTCCGGGGGGGGTTTACAATGAGCAGTTCTTC. The chain has TRBV25-1 and TRBJ2-1; 8 nucleotides agree with TRBD2. The J segment lost 4 bases and the V segment lost 4 bases, leaving 6 bases of the junction unmatched. This CDR3 is 15 amino acids long. Germline V CDR1 and CDR2: MGHDK, SYGVNS.

This clone appeared a single time. CDR3 nucleotide sequence: TGTGCCACCGGGTGGGGGACAAGAGACTATGGCTACACCTTC. Protein product: CATGWGTRDYGYTF. The chain recombines TRBV7-2 with TRBJ1-2; tentatively, D is TRBD1 (6 bases). The germline V gene encodes CDR1 SGHTA and CDR2 FQGNSA. The CDR3 has 14 amino acids. V lost 10 bases and J lost 3, with 18 bases in between.

J is TRBJ1-5 and V is TRBV6-4; no reliable D call. The germline V gene has CDR1 MRHNA and CDR2 SNTAGT. The CDR3 length is 12 residues. Trimming removed 0 bases from V and 6 bases from J, with 3 bases in between. The CDR3 here is CASSDSGQPQHF. DNA of the CDR3: TGTGCCAGCAGTGACTCTGGTCAGCCCCAGCATTTT.

The chain is built from TRBV7-6 and TRBJ1-2; D perhaps matches TRBD1 (5 bases). V gave up 6 bases and J gave up 4 bases, with 15 bases separating them. CDR3 length: 14 residues. Germline V gene lookup returns CDR1 SGHVS and CDR2 FNYEAQ. The CDR3 DNA follows: TGTGCCAGCAGTCAAGGGGCAGCAGTCTATGGCTACACCTTC. Amino acid sequence: CASSQGAAVYGYTF.

The rearrangement uses TRBV29-1 and TRBJ2-1, with D possibly TRBD1 on 5 matching bases. CDR1 is SQVTM and CDR2 is ANQGSEA in the germline V gene. This CDR3 comprises 16 residues. V lost 7 bases, J lost 0 bases, and 19 bases lay in between. The CDR3 protein is CSAFYSGMSSYNEQFF. DNA for the CDR3: TGCAGCGCTTTTTACTCAGGGATGAGCTCCTACAATGAGCAGTTCTTC.

This rearrangement joins TRBV5-1 to TRBJ1-1; D is unresolved. The germline V and J ends were trimmed by 3 bases and 4 bases, with 13 bases remaining between them. The germline V gene has CDR1 SGHRS and CDR2 YFSETQ. This CDR3 contains 14 residues. DNA of the CDR3: TGCGCCAGCAGCTCCGCGCCCCAGCCCACTGAAGCTTTCTTT. It yields the protein CASSSAPQPTEAFF.

This sequence joins TRBV5-6 and TRBJ1-6; D gene uncertain. V lost 1 base to trimming and J lost 7 bases, with 15 bases between them. Germline CDR1 and CDR2: SGHDT and YYEEEE. This CDR3 comprises 16 residues. CDR3 sequence (DNA): TGTGCCAGCAGCTTGATCAAGGAACAACCGAATTCACCCCTCCACTTT. Translated: CASSLIKEQPNSPLHF.

The rearrangement links TRBV9 to TRBJ2-1, with 7 bases aligning to TRBD2. Per germline, CDR1 SGDLS and CDR2 YYNGEE. This CDR3 has 15 residues. Trimming took 0 bases from V and 7 from J; bases not matched to a gene: 7. CDR3 residues: CASSVAASGRNEQFF. For the CDR3, the DNA is TGTGCCAGCAGCGTAGCGGCTAGCGGCCGGAATGAGCAGTTCTTC. The full variable domain, with the rest looked up from reference TRBV9 and TRBJ2-1, is DSGVTQTPKHLITATGQRVTLRCSPRSGDLSVYWYQQSLDQGLQFLIQYYNGEERAKGNILERFSAQQFPDLHSELNLSSLELGDSALYFCASSVAASGRNEQFFGPGTRLTVL.

The sample holds a few counts of this clone. The chain employs TRBV6-1 and TRBJ2-3; D may be TRBD2 (6 bases). The length of the CDR3 is 15 residues. The germline V gene has CDR1 MNHNS and CDR2 SASEGT. Trimming pared 2 bases from V and 5 bases from J, leaving 14 bases between. This chain's CDR3 is CASSETGSGGDTQYF. In nucleotides, the CDR3 is TGTGCCAGCAGTGAAACTGGGTCCGGGGGAGATACGCAGTATTTT.

V is TRBV7-9 and J is TRBJ1-4; maybe TRBD1 (5 bases). The CDR3 loop spans 14 amino acids. Germline lookup yields CDR1 SEHNR and CDR2 FQNEAQ (reference sequence). The ends were cut back, 4 bases at V and 7 bases at J, with 13 bases in the middle. The CDR3 loop is CASSSRDGTEKLFF. CDR3 nucleotide sequence: TGTGCCAGCAGCTCCCGGGACGGAACTGAAAAACTGTTTTTT.